This TCR beta chain stems from a study of T cell responses to AZD1222 COVID-19 vaccine. Sequencing used immunoSEQ multiplex PCR; TCRdb keeps in-frame clones, though not all of them. The sample consists of under 150,000 clones, roughly 91% of them appearing once. The source was peripheral blood, collected on day 0 of AZD1222 vaccination. The TCR was taken from an adult in good health.

The CDR3 region is CASSQPERGLDEQFF. The CDR3 coding sequence is TGTGCCAGCAGCCAACCAGAGAGGGGGCTGGATGAGCAGTTCTTC. The rearrangement uses TRBV7-9 and TRBJ2-1; 7 bases align to TRBD1. V dropped 5 bases and J dropped 8; count of bases not matched to a gene: 12. The CDR3 spans 15 residues. The germline V gene encodes CDR1 SEHNR and CDR2 FQNEAQ (reference sequence).